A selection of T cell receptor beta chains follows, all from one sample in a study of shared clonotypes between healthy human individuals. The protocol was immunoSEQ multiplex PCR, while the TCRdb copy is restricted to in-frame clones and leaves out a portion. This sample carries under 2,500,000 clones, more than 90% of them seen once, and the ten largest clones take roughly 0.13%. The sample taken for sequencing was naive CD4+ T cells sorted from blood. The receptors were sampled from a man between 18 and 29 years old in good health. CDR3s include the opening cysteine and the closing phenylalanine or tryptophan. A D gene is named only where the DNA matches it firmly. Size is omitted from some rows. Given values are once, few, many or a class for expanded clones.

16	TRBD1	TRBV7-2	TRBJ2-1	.	CASSLMGQGAYNEQFF	TGTGCCAGCAGCTTAATGGGGCAGGGGGCCTACAATGAGCAGTTCTTC
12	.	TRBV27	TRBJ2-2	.	CASRVFTGELFF	TGTGCCAGCAGGGTTTTCACCGGGGAGCTGTTTTTT
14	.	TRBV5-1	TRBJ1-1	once	CASSLNQGWTEAFF	TGCGCCAGCAGCTTGAATCAGGGTTGGACTGAAGCTTTCTTT
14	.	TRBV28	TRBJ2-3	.	CASIVAGRTDTQYF	TGTGCCAGCATCGTTGCGGGGAGGACAGATACGCAGTATTTT
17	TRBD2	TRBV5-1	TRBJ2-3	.	CASSWTSGSLGTDTQYF	TGCGCCAGCAGTTGGACTAGCGGGAGTTTGGGCACAGATACGCAGTATTTT
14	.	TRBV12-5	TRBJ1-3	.	CASGPRVSGNTIYF	TGTGCTAGTGGCCCCAGGGTGTCCGGAAACACCATATATTTT
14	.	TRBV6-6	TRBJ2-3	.	CASSYSTDSFNKYF	TGTGCCAGCAGTTACTCGACAGACAGCTTTAACAAGTATTTT
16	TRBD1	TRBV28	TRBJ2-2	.	CASKNGGQGRTGELFF	TGTGCCAGCAAAAATGGGGGACAGGGGCGCACCGGGGAGCTGTTTTTT
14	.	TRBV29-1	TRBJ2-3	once	CSVEETILTDTQYF	TGCAGCGTTGAAGAGACTATTCTCACAGATACGCAGTATTTT
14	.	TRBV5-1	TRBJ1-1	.	CASSQKLGNTEAFF	TGCGCCAGCAGCCAGAAACTGGGGAACACTGAAGCTTTCTTT
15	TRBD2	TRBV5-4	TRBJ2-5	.	CASSLRLAGQETQYF	TGTGCCAGCAGCCTAAGACTAGCGGGGCAAGAGACCCAGTACTTC
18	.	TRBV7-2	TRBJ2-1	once	CASSAYGVLTGRWDEQFF	TGTGCCAGCAGCGCTTATGGGGTCCTGACGGGAAGGTGGGATGAGCAGTTCTTC
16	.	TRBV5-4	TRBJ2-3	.	CASSLESGAYTDTQYF	TGTGCCAGCAGCTTGGAGAGCGGAGCTTACACAGATACGCAGTATTTT
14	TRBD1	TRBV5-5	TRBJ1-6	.	CASSLDRGVMPLHF	TGTGCCAGCAGTTTAGACAGGGGGGTAATGCCCCTCCACTTT
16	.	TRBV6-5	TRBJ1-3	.	CASSYSVPGPGNTIYF	TGTGCCAGCAGTTACTCGGTACCAGGGCCTGGAAACACCATATATTTT
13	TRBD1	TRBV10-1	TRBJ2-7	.	CASSEGQAYEQYF	TGCGCCAGCAGTGAAGGACAGGCCTACGAGCAGTACTTC
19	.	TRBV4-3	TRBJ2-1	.	CASSQDLLVTGAHYNEQFF	TGCGCCAGCAGCCAAGATCTGCTGGTCACTGGCGCTCATTACAATGAGCAGTTCTTC
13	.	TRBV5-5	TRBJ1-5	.	CASSVDGIQPQHF	TGTGCCAGCAGCGTGGACGGAATTCAGCCCCAGCATTTT
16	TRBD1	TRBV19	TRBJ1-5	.	CASSIGWDSSNQPQHF	TGTGCCAGTAGTATAGGTTGGGACAGCAGCAATCAGCCCCAGCATTTT
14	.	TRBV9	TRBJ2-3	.	CASSGPGTLDTQYF	TGTGCCAGCAGCGGTCCGGGCACGCTGGATACGCAGTATTTT
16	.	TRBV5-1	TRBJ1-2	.	CASRRIGTDLSKGYTF	TGCGCCAGCCGGCGAATCGGGACGGATCTTTCGAAAGGCTACACCTTC
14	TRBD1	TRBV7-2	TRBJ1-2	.	CASSQGQGNYGYTF	TGTGCCAGCAGCCAGGGACAGGGCAACTATGGCTACACCTTC
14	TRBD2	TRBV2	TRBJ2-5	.	CASSPNWGGETQYF	TGTGCCAGCAGCCCAAATTGGGGAGGGGAGACCCAGTACTTC
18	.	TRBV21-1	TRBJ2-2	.	CASSKVVGSGRIAGELFF	TGTGCCAGCAGCAAAGTGGTGGGTAGCGGGAGGATAGCCGGGGAGCTGTTTTTT
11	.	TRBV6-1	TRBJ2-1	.	CASSPRNEQFF	TGTGCCAGCAGCCCACGCAATGAGCAGTTCTTC
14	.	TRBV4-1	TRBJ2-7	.	CASSPYTGAGEQYF	TGCGCCAGCAGCCCCTATACGGGAGCGGGCGAGCAGTACTTC
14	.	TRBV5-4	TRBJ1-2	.	CASTSGGAQYGYTF	TGTGCCAGCACCTCCGGGGGGGCGCAATATGGCTACACCTTC
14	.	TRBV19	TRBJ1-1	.	CASSTSSSVTEAFF	TGTGCCAGTAGTACGTCTTCATCTGTGACTGAAGCTTTCTTT
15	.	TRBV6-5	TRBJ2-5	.	CASSYSQGYQETQYF	TGTGCCAGCAGTTACTCGCAAGGATACCAAGAGACCCAGTACTTC
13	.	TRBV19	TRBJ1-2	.	CASSMVAGQGYTF	TGTGCCAGTAGTATGGTGGCAGGGCAAGGCTACACCTTC
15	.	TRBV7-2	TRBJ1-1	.	CASSPRGATNTEAFF	TGTGCCAGCAGCCCCCGGGGGGCAACGAACACTGAAGCTTTCTTT
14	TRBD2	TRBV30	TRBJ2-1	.	CAWGALAGGDEQFF	TGTGCCTGGGGGGCGCTAGCGGGAGGGGATGAGCAGTTCTTC
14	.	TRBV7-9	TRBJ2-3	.	CASSFQTWADTQYF	TGTGCCAGCAGCTTCCAGACTTGGGCAGATACGCAGTATTTT
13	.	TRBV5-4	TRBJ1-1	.	CATAKGPNTEAFF	TGTGCCACCGCTAAGGGACCGAACACTGAAGCTTTCTTT
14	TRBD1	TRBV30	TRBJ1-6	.	CAWSRGQGNSPLHF	TGTGCCTGGTCTCGGGGACAGGGGAATTCACCCCTCCACTTT
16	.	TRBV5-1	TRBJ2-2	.	CASSFRDGGNTGELFF	TGCGCCAGCAGCTTCCGGGACGGGGGAAACACCGGGGAGCTGTTTTTT
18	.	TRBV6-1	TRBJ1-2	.	CASSDPPGHLGPIYGYTF	TGTGCCAGCAGTGACCCCCCCGGACATTTGGGGCCTATCTATGGCTACACCTTC
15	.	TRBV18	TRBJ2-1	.	CASSPDTSAYNEQFF	TGTGCCAGCTCACCAGACACCTCCGCCTACAATGAGCAGTTCTTC
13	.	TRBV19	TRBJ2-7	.	CATSGHLSYEQYF	TGTGCCACCTCGGGACACCTTTCCTACGAGCAGTACTTC
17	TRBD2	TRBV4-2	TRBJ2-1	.	CASSQGVGLAGDNEQFF	TGTGCCAGCAGCCAAGGGGTGGGACTAGCGGGAGACAATGAGCAGTTCTTC
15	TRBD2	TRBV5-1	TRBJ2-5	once	CASSLVLAGVETQYF	TGCGCCAGCAGCTTGGTACTAGCGGGGGTAGAGACCCAGTACTTC
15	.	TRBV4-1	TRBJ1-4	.	CASSPPGHKDEKLFF	TGCGCCAGCAGCCCACCGGGACATAAGGATGAAAAACTGTTTTTT
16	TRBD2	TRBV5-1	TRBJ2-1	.	CASSYHGGSKGNEQFF	TGCGCCAGCAGCTACCACGGCGGGAGCAAGGGCAATGAGCAGTTCTTC